The 30 T cell receptor beta chains listed next were all sequenced from one sample in a study of CD8+CD57+ T cells in acquired aplastic anemia. CDR3 and TCR beta VDJ profiling relied on a genomic DNA template. Each CDR3 protein is one row after TCRdb ran MiXCR on the reads. The table shows roughly 280,000 distinct CDR3 sequences, with about 50% occurring only once. Those patients picked for sequencing had displayed CD8+CD57+ cell expansion on flow cytometry. The sequenced sample consisted of sorted CD4+, CD8+, or CD8+CD57+ T cells (not recorded which) from PBMCs. The receptors shown here come from a human donor with aplastic anemia.

In its sample, this clonotype was seen a few times. The chain combines TRBV7-6 with TRBJ2-7; unclear D gene. The V end lost 0 bases, the J end lost 2 bases, and 8 bases lay between the germline ends. Germline lookup yields CDR1 SGHVS and CDR2 FNYEAQ. The CDR3 sequence is 14 residues long. CDR3 nucleotide sequence: TGTGCCAGCAGCTTAGCGTTGGGGACCTACGAGCAGTACTTC. Translated: CASSLALGTYEQYF.

The chain uses TRBV7-2 and TRBJ2-3, with 10 positions matching TRBD2. The CDR3 consists of 17 residues. Germline values: CDR1 SGHTA, CDR2 FQGNSA. J lost 5 bases, V lost 5 bases, and 13 bases had no gene match. As DNA, the CDR3 is TGTGCCAGCAGCCTCTCCCTTGGGGCTAGCGGGGGAGATACGCAGTATTTT. Its protein product is CASSLSLGASGGDTQYF.

About this clonotype itself: Likely a read error: the CDR3 ends without its conserved phenylalanine or tryptophan. Because the CDR3's place on the DNA is in doubt, the DNA is left out and the CDR3 is given as listed by TCRdb. This rearrangement joins TRBV5-4 to TRBJ2-5; the table's TRBD2 call for D was not verified on the DNA. The length of the CDR3 is 9 amino acids, counting both ends. Germline CDR1 and CDR2: SGHNT and YYREEE (reference sequence). CDR3: CASSAGLAG.

This chain links TRBV5-1 with TRBJ2-1; a weak D match, TRBD2 (6 bases). CDR3 length: 14 amino acids. Germline V gives CDR1 SGHRS, CDR2 YFSETQ. V was trimmed by 3 bases and J by 8 bases, leaving 15 bases between them. The CDR3 here is CASSSRDFRDEQFF. In nucleotides, the CDR3 is TGCGCCAGCAGCTCCCGGGACTTTCGGGATGAGCAGTTCTTC.

This clonotype was recorded at least ten times. The chain recombines TRBV9 with TRBJ2-7; D remains ambiguous. Per the germline V gene, CDR1 is SGDLS and CDR2 is YYNGEE. CDR3 length equals 13 residues. Trimming cost V 0 bases and J 6 bases, with 10 bases left between them. The CDR3: CASSVAGVAEQYF. The CDR3 DNA is TGTGCCAGCAGCGTAGCGGGTGTAGCCGAGCAGTACTTC. Variable domain in full (rest from reference TRBV9 and TRBJ2-7): DSGVTQTPKHLITATGQRVTLRCSPRSGDLSVYWYQQSLDQGLQFLIQYYNGEERAKGNILERFSAQQFPDLHSELNLSSLELGDSALYFCASSVAGVAEQYFGPGTRLTVT.

This clonotype was counted many times. This chain links TRBV7-8 with TRBJ2-5, with 13 positions matching TRBD2. This CDR3 is 17 amino acids long. The V and J ends lost 1 base and 5 bases, in that order; junction bases with no gene match: 7. Germline CDR1 is SGHVS and CDR2 is FQNEAQ. CDR3 in DNA: TGTGCCAGCAGCTTAGACACTAGCGGGGGGGCCGGGGAGACCCAGTACTTC. It translates to CASSLDTSGGAGETQYF.

This clonotype was counted between two and nine times. The chain combines TRBV2 with TRBJ2-5; D perhaps matches TRBD2 (7 bases). The J call is uncertain, as TRBJ2-7 better fits the DNA end. The CDR3 totals 14 residues. Germline-derived CDR1 and CDR2 are SNHLY and FYNNEI. The CDR3 protein is CASSEDAGAAEQYF. In DNA, the CDR3 is TGTGCCAGCAGTGAAGATGCGGGGGCGGCCGAGCAGTACTTC.

This clonotype was detected ten times or more. The chain links TRBV29-1 to TRBJ2-7; no definite D call. This CDR3 is built from 11 residues. Germline V lookup: CDR1 SQVTM, CDR2 ANQGSEA. V was pared by 0 bases and J by 6 bases, with 6 bases between. DNA for the CDR3: TGCAGCGTTGAAGACTCGGGCGAGCAGTACGTC. Translation: CSVEDSGEQYV.

This clonotype was detected many times. This rearrangement joins TRBV29-1 to TRBJ2-7; D is perhaps TRBD1 (5 bases). CDR3 length equals 12 residues. Germline CDR1 reads SQVTM; CDR2 reads ANQGSEA. Trimming removed 5 bases from V and 4 bases from J, with 12 bases in between. CDR3 region: CSVLTAEYEQYF. Here the CDR3 DNA reads TGCAGCGTTTTGACAGCCGAGTACGAGCAGTACTTC.

This clonotype came up once. This chain uses TRBV10-3 with TRBJ1-5; D gene uncertain. The CDR3 loop spans 14 amino acids. Germline V gene lookup returns CDR1 ENHRY and CDR2 SYGVKD. V was trimmed by 0 bases and J by 3 bases, leaving 6 bases between them. In DNA form, the CDR3 reads TGTGCCATCAGTGAGTCTGAGTTCAATCAGCCCCAGCATTTT. This codes for CAISESEFNQPQHF.

This clonotype was detected many times. The V call is TRBV20-1, the J call TRBJ1-6; 10 nucleotides align to TRBD1. Germline values: CDR1 DFQATT, CDR2 SNEGSKA (reference sequence). The CDR3 contains 15 residues. The ends lost 6 bases at V and 2 bases at J; junction bases unmatched: 4. The CDR3 DNA sequence: TGCAGTGCAAGGGACAGGGGACCCTATAATTCACCCCTCCACTTT. Its protein is CSARDRGPYNSPLHF.

This clonotype was counted a few times. V and J are TRBV9 and TRBJ1-1; D remains ambiguous. CDR1 is SGDLS, CDR2 YYNGEE, per germline. This CDR3 has 15 residues. Trimming stripped 2 bases from V and 4 bases from J, with 15 bases between. The CDR3 region is CASSVSPGYGTEAFF. The CDR3, as DNA: TGTGCCAGCAGCGTTAGTCCCGGGTACGGCACTGAAGCTTTCTTT.

This clonotype was seen ten or more times. The chain couples TRBV20-1 to TRBJ2-7; 7 nucleotides align to TRBD1. V shed 0 bases, J shed 6 bases, and the junction held 8 bases outside the gene matches. CDR3 length equals 14 residues. Germline CDR1 DFQATT, CDR2 SNEGSKA (reference sequence). The CDR3 DNA sequence: TGCAGTGCTAGAGATGTACAGGGGCCCGTCGAGCAGTACTTC. Amino acids: CSARDVQGPVEQYF.

This clonotype was detected many times. The CDR3 nucleotides read TGTGCCAGCCTTAGGGGGGGCGAGCAGTACTTC. This codes for CASLRGGEQYF. The chain carries TRBV2 and TRBJ2-7; tentative D call: TRBD2 (7 bases). The CDR3 extends over 11 amino acids. Germline V gene data show CDR1 as SNHLY and CDR2 as FYNNEI. V was clipped by 8 bases and J by 6 bases, with 11 bases between them.

This chain connects TRBV7-2 to TRBJ2-2, with D perhaps matching TRBD1 or TRBD2 (6 bases each). Per germline, CDR1 SGHTA and CDR2 FQGNSA. The germline V and J ends were trimmed by 6 bases and 7 bases, with 15 bases remaining between them. The CDR3 is made up of 14 amino acids. CDR3 in amino acids: CASSQGGYGGELFF. CDR3 bases: TGTGCCAGCAGTCAAGGGGGGTACGGCGGGGAGCTGTTTTTT.

V usage is TRBV7-3 and J usage is TRBJ1-1, with 9 bases matching TRBD1. In germline, CDR1 is SGHTA, CDR2 FQGTGA. The CDR3 totals 15 residues. The junction had 9 bases not matched to a gene; V was cut back by 6 bases and J by 4 bases. The CDR3 sequence: CASRDSGQGVTEAFF. CDR3 sequence (DNA): TGTGCCAGCAGGGATTCGGGACAGGGAGTCACTGAAGCTTTCTTT.

The rearrangement uses TRBV15 and TRBJ2-1, with 9 bases lining up with TRBD1. V lost 1 base to trimming and J lost 6 bases; unmatched junction nucleotides: 7. Germline CDR1 is LNHNV and CDR2 is YYDKDF (reference sequence). The CDR3 totals 16 residues. The CDR3 here is CATSRVGGTGRNEQFF. For the CDR3, the DNA is TGTGCCACCAGCAGAGTAGGTGGGACAGGGCGCAATGAGCAGTTCTTC.

This clonotype was observed a handful of times. This rearrangement joins TRBV25-1 to TRBJ2-1; the D is unclear. CDR1 and CDR2 from the germline V gene are MGHDK and SYGVNS. Trimming left V 1 base short and J 12 bases short, with 13 bases between. The CDR3 is made up of 13 amino acids. The CDR3 DNA sequence: TGTGCCAGCAGTGAATCCGCACACGGAACGCAGTTCTTC. Translating it yields CASSESAHGTQFF.

The chain combines TRBV7-3 with TRBJ2-7; 9 bases align to TRBD1. Germline V lookup: CDR1 SGHTA, CDR2 FQGTGA. This CDR3 is 18 amino acids long. V shed 8 bases and J 3 bases; nucleotides not matched to a gene: 20. CDR3 in DNA: TGTGCCAGCTCCCCTCCCGACAGCTACGGGACAGGGCTCTACGAGCAGTACTTC. Its translation is CASSPPDSYGTGLYEQYF.

Only a few counts were recorded for this clonotype. The gene calls are TRBV10-3 and TRBJ1-2, with D tentatively TRBD1 (5 bases). The CDR3 covers 12 residues. The V gene lost 8 bases and the J gene lost 4 bases, with 11 bases spanning the gap. Germline-derived CDR1 and CDR2 are ENHRY and SYGVKD. This chain's CDR3 is CAIEGDGYGYTF. CDR3 nucleotide sequence: TGTGCCATCGAAGGGGACGGCTATGGCTACACCTTC.

This clonotype was picked up a small number of times. The rearrangement joins TRBV25-1 to TRBJ2-7; D gene unclear. Germline CDR1 and CDR2: MGHDK and SYGVNS. The CDR3 runs to 12 residues. Trimming left V 3 bases short and J 5 bases short, with 8 bases between. This CDR3 reads CASSDLGNEQYF. The CDR3 bases are TGTGCCAGCAGTGACCTGGGGAACGAGCAGTACTTC.

The chain recombines TRBV20-1 with TRBJ2-2; D remains ambiguous. Trimming removed 5 bases at V and 5 bases at J, with 9 bases between. Germline V gene lookup returns CDR1 DFQATT and CDR2 SNEGSKA (reference sequence). CDR3 length: 12 amino acids. CDR3 sequence reads: CSADDGTGELFF. The CDR3 DNA reads TGCAGTGCTGACGACGGAACCGGGGAGCTGTTTTTT.

This chain links TRBV15 with TRBJ1-2; D ambiguous. Germline values: CDR1 LNHNV, CDR2 YYDKDF (reference sequence). Deletions cut 2 bases from V and 6 bases from J, with 19 bases between. CDR3 size: 16 residues. CDR3 region: CATSRNQNAYRNGYTF. The CDR3 nucleotides read TGTGCCACCAGCAGAAATCAAAACGCTTACAGAAATGGCTACACCTTC.

CDR3 region: CASSPGTGGTNEKLFF. The CDR3 region has the DNA TGTGCCAGCAGCCCCGGGACAGGGGGAACTAATGAAAAACTGTTTTTT. The V call is TRBV24-1, the J call TRBJ1-4, with 11 bases lining up with TRBD1. The CDR3 is made up of 16 amino acids. Germline-derived CDR1 and CDR2 are KGHDR and SFDVKD. The V and J ends lost 11 bases and 1 base, in that order; junction bases with no gene match: 8.

The rearrangement links TRBV29-1 to TRBJ1-2; tentative D call: TRBD1 (5 bases). CDR3 size: 13 residues. The germline V gene has CDR1 SQVTM and CDR2 ANQGSEA. V lost 3 bases and J lost 3, with 11 bases in between. CDR3 coding DNA: TGCAGCGTTGAGGCCAGGGAGCACTATGGCTACACCTTC. Encoded protein: CSVEAREHYGYTF.

V gene TRBV2 combines with J gene TRBJ2-2; tentatively, D is TRBD1 or TRBD2 (6 bases each). The CDR3 spans 15 residues. CDR1 and CDR2 (germline): SNHLY, FYNNEI. Trimming shortened V by 8 bases and J by 14 bases, and 27 bases separated the two germline ends. CDR3 sequence reads: CASEFGRLKLGGLFF. Here the CDR3 DNA reads TGTGCCAGCGAATTTGGGAGATTGAAGCTGGGGGGCCTGTTTTTT.

The DNA of the CDR3 is TGTGCCAGCAGCGTATTGGGGGACAGCTCCTACGAGCAGTACTTC. As protein: CASSVLGDSSYEQYF. This chain links TRBV9 with TRBJ2-7; 7 nucleotides match TRBD1. Germline V gene lookup returns CDR1 SGDLS and CDR2 YYNGEE. V lost 1 base to trimming and J lost 0 bases; unmatched junction nucleotides: 4. CDR3 length: 15 amino acids.

The sample holds many counts of this clonotype. This chain's CDR3 is CASSSIGTGNYEQYF. The CDR3 DNA is TGTGCCAGCAGTTCTATAGGGACCGGTAACTACGAGCAGTACTTC. This chain uses TRBV12-3 or TRBV12-4 with TRBJ2-7; D possibly uses TRBD1 or TRBD2 (5 bases each). The CDR3 has 15 amino acids. V dropped 4 bases and J dropped 3 bases, with 16 bases sitting between them.

V is TRBV9 and J is TRBJ2-5; TRBD1 agrees at 7 bases. J was trimmed by 4 bases and V by 3 bases; bases with no gene match: 3. The CDR3 contains 13 residues. Germline V lookup: CDR1 SGDLS, CDR2 YYNGEE. The CDR3 DNA follows: TGTGCCAGCAGCGCTTGGACAGGAGAGACCCAGTACTTC. Its protein product is CASSAWTGETQYF.

The chain has TRBV9 and TRBJ2-7; D might be TRBD2 (7 bases). Germline lookup yields CDR1 SGDLS and CDR2 YYNGEE. The V gene lost 4 bases and the J gene lost 2 bases, with 16 bases spanning the gap. This CDR3 spans 15 amino acids. CDR3 protein: CASSPDAGAPYEQYF. The CDR3 DNA sequence: TGTGCCAGCAGCCCCGATGCGGGGGCGCCCTACGAGCAGTACTTC.